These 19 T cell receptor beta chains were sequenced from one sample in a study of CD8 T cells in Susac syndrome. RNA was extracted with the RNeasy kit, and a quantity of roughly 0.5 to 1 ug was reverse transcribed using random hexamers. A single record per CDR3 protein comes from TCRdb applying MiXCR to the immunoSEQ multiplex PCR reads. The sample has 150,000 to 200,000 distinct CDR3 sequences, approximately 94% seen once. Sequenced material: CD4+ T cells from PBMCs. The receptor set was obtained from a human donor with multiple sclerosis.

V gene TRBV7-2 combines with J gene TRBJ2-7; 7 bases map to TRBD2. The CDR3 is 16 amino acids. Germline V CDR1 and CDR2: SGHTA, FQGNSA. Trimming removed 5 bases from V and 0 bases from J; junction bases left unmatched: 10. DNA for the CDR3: TGTGCCAGCAGCATAGATTCTAGCGGTTTCTCCTACGAGCAGTACTTC. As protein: CASSIDSSGFSYEQYF.

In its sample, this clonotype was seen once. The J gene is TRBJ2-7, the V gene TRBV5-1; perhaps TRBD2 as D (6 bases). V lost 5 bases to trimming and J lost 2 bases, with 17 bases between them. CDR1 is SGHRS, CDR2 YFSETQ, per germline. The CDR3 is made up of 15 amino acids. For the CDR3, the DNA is TGCGCCAGCAGACCCGGGACTTCCATAGCCTACGAGCAGTACTTC. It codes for CASRPGTSIAYEQYF.

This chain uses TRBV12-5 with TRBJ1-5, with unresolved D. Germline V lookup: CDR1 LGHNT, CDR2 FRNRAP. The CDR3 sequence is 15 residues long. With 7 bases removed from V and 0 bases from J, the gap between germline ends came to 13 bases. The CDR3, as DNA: TGTGCTAGTGCCCGCTCGGGGAATAGCAATCAGCCCCAGCATTTT. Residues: CASARSGNSNQPQHF.

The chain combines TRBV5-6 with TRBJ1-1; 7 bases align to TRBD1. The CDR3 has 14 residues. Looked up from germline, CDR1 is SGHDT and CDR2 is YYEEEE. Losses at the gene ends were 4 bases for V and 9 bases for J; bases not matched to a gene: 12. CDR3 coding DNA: TGTGCCAGCAGCCCAATCGACAGGGAATCGAAAGCTTTCTTT. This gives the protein CASSPIDRESKAFF.

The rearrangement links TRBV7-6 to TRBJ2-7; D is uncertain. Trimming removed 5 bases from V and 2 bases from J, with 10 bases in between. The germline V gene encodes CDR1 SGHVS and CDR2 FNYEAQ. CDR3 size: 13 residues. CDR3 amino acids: CASSPGFPYEQYF. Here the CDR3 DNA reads TGTGCCAGCAGCCCAGGATTCCCCTACGAGCAGTACTTC.

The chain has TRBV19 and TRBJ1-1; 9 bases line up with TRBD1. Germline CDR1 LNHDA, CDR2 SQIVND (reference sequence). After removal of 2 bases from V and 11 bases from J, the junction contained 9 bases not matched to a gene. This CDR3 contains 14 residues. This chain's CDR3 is CASSITGTGNPAFF. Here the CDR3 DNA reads TGTGCCAGTAGTATAACCGGGACAGGGAATCCGGCTTTCTTT.

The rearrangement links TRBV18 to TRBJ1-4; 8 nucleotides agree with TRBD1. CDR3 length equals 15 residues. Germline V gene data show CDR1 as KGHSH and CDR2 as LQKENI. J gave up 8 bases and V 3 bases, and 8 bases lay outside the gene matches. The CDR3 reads CASSPTGQGGEKLFF. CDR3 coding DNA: TGTGCCAGCTCACCTACTGGACAGGGAGGCGAAAAACTGTTTTTT.

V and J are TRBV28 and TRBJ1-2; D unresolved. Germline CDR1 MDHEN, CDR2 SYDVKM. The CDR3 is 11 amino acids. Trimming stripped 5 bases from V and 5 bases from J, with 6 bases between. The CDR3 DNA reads TGTGCCAGCAGTATTTCTTATGGCTACACCTTC. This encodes CASSISYGYTF.

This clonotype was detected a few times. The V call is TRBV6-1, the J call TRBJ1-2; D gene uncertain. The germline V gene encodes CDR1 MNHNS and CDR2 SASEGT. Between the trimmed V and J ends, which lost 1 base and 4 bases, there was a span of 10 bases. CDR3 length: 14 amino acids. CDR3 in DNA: TGTGCCAGCAGTGAAGAGGGCCCGCGCTATGGCTACACCTTC. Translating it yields CASSEEGPRYGYTF.

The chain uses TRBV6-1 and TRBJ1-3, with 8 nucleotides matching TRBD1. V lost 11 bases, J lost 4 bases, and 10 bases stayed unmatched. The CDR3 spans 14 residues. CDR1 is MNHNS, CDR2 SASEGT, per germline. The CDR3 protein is CAARKGQAGNTIYF. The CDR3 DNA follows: TGTGCCGCCCGAAAGGGACAGGCGGGAAACACCATATATTTT.

The CDR3 sequence: CSASGLMGNEQFF. DNA for the CDR3: TGCAGTGCTAGCGGTCTTATGGGCAATGAGCAGTTCTTC. The chain couples TRBV20-1 to TRBJ2-1; D is ambiguous. V gave up 3 bases and J gave up 6 bases, with 12 bases separating them. Germline CDR1 reads DFQATT; CDR2 reads SNEGSKA (reference sequence). This CDR3 is built from 13 residues.

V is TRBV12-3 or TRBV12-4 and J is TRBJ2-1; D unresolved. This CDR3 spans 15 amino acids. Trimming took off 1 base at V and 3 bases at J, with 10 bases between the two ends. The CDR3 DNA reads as TGTGCCAGCAGTTTAGACGGTCAGAGCTACAATGAGCAGTTCTTC. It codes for CASSLDGQSYNEQFF.

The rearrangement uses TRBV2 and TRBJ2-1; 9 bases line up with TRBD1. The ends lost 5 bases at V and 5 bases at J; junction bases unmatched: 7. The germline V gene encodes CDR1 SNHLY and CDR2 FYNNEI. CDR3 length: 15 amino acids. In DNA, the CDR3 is TGTGCCAGCAGTCTGGACAGGGGCGGGCACAATGAGCAGTTCTTC. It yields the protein CASSLDRGGHNEQFF.

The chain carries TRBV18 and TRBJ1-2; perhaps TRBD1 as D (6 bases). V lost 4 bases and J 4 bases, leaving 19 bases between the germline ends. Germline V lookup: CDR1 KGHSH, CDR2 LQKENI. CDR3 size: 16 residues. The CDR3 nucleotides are TGTGCCAGCTCACTAACCGCGGGCACAGGGACCTATGGCTACACCTTC. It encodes CASSLTAGTGTYGYTF.

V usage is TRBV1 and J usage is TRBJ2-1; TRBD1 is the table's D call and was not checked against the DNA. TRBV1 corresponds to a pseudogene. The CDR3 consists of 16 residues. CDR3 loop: CTSSYRTGGSYNEQFF. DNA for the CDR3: TGCACCAGCAGCTATCGGACAGGCGGCTCCTACAATGAGCAGTTCTTC.

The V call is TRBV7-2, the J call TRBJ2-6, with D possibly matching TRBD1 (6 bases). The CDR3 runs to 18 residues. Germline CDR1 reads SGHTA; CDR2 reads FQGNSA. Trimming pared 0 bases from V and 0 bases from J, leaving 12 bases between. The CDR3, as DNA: TGTGCCAGCAGCTTAGCGTGGCAGGGGAGCTCTGGGGCCAACGTCCTGACTTTC. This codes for CASSLAWQGSSGANVLTF.

The CDR3 loop reads CSHIYSYEQYF. CDR3 nucleotides: TGCAGCCATATTTATTCCTACGAGCAGTACTTC. The rearrangement uses TRBV20-1 and TRBJ2-7; D call uncertain. Germline values: CDR1 DFQATT, CDR2 SNEGSKA (reference sequence). The CDR3 spans 11 residues.

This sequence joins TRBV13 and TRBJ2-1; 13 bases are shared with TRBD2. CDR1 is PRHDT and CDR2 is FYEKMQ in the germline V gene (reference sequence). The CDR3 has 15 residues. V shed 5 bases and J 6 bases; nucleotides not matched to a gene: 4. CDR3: CASSRTSGRGNEQFF. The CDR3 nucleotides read TGTGCCAGCAGCCGGACTAGCGGGAGAGGCAATGAGCAGTTCTTC.

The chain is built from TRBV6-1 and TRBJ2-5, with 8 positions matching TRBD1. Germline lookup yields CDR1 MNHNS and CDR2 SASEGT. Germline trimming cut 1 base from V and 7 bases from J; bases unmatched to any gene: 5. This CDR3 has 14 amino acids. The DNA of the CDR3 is TGTGCCAGCAGTGAAGTAGACAGGGGAGTGACCCAGTACTTC. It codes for CASSEVDRGVTQYF.